This record concerns one TCR beta chain sequence. No antigen is known for it. The data are from a study of cytomegalovirus exposure and HLA in healthy donors. Study as a whole: According to later analysis, the same platform produced the 130 or so validation and under 750 first-cohort repertoires.

Regarding the study as a whole: Reportedly, diagnosis of cytomegalovirus status by the classifier showed high specificity and sensitivity. Some public TCRs appeared in many individuals, while most sequences were rare.

TCRdb's copy holds only in-frame clones and misses some; the assay was immunoSEQ multiplex PCR. The sample consists of approximately 150,000 clones, about 86% of them appearing once. Germline V gene sequence: CDR1 SQVTM, CDR2 ANQGSEA. The germline V and J ends were trimmed by 4 bases and 3 bases, with 10 bases remaining between them. The CDR3 length is 13 residues. Input material: PBMCs. The chain recombines TRBV29-1 with TRBJ1-5; no definite D call. The source is a woman under 40 in good health and CMV-seronegative. The CDR3, as DNA: TGCAGCGTTGCGGAGGGAGTCAATCAGCCCCAGCATTTT. Translating gives CSVAEGVNQPQHF.